This T cell receptor (beta chain) is from a study of T cell responses to AZD1222 COVID-19 vaccine. The table came from immunoSEQ multiplex PCR; TCRdb's copy has only in-frame clones and leaves some out. The sample lists about 180,000 clones, 80% to 95% occurring once. In regard to this clone: Antigen: not known.

Whole-study results and caveats: Unmutated variant regions reportedly attract nearly half of all spike-specific TCRs.

The input for sequencing was peripheral blood, taken 28 days after the second AZD1222 dose. The receptor comes from an adult who received the AZD1222 COVID-19 vaccine.

The CDR3 region has the DNA TGTGCCACCAGTGATTTAAGGGGGACGGACAGTACGCAGTATTTT. This translates into CATSDLRGTDSTQYF. The rearrangement links TRBV24-1 to TRBJ2-3, with a possible D match to TRBD1 (6 bases). Between the trimmed V and J ends, which lost 1 base and 8 bases, there was a span of 15 bases. CDR3 length: 15 residues. CDR1 KGHDR and CDR2 SFDVKD come from the germline V gene.